This T cell receptor (beta chain) was observed in a study of cytomegalovirus exposure and HLA in healthy donors. Study background: Among 150 million to 200 million T cells, an earlier analysis found about 100 million unique TCR beta sequences.

CDR3 size: 14 residues. V lost 10 bases to trimming and J lost 4 bases; unmatched junction nucleotides: 8. Per the germline V gene, CDR1 is ENHRY and CDR2 is SYGVKD. The PCR used 60 Vbeta and 13 Jbeta primers. The table came from immunoSEQ multiplex PCR; TCRdb's copy has only in-frame clones and leaves some out. In the table there are some 150,000 clones, over 75% of which are singletons. Regarding the study as a whole: Researchers counted around 170 TCR beta chains as cytomegalovirus-associated. With DRB1 most and HLA-C fewest, TCR association rates differed between HLA loci in a later analysis.

Only a few counts were recorded for this clone. The antigen is undetermined. The chain uses TRBV10-3 and TRBJ2-1; 9 bases map to TRBD1. The clonotype was recovered from a woman aged 25 to 45 in good health and CMV-seronegative. The sequenced material came from PBMCs. The CDR3 DNA reads as TGTGCCACTGCGGGACAGGGTTTGTACAATGAGCAGTTCTTC. Its translation: CATAGQGLYNEQFF.